This TCR beta chain originates from a study of CD4 T cells in relation to SARS-CoV-2 and coronaviruses listed by TCRdb under 2021. In terms of the full investigation: In the ViraFEST assay, PBMCs were cultured with antigen for roughly eleven days, after which TCR beta CDR3s were sequenced to identify clonal expansions specific to the antigen. Samples from a few pre-COVID donors and the naive versus memory experiments were sequenced with the Adaptive Biotechnologies TCR-sequencing kit; other data were Illumina-based. Expansion assays from other donors in the study were sequenced with a different, Illumina-based TCR-beta assay. The approximately twelve convalescent patients included 8 males and 4 females; two subjects were Hispanic. Using patient-derived lymphoblastoid cell lines, the shared crossreactive spike epitopes were mapped to their HLA restriction. Across all 12 patients in the convalescent cohort, the median age was nearly 40 years, with a range of roughly 21 to 72 years. At the level of individual TCR clonotypes, the study measured memory CD4+ T cell crossreactivity between SARS-CoV-2 spike protein and common cold coronavirus spike proteins. Broader findings and caveats from the paper: Pre-pandemic and post-infection samples were not both contributed by any donor, so tracing of the source of pre-existing responses was limited. The study was constrained by small numbers of patients and of tested TCRs. Crossreactivity analysis centred on spike protein, so crossreactivity against other viral proteins was not assessed. Around two thirds of donors had memory CD4+ clonotypes that crossrecognized SARS-CoV-2 and at least one common cold coronavirus spike. Crossreactive clones showed significantly weaker SARS-CoV-2-driven expansion than monoreactive clones, consistent with antigenic imprinting. Naive versus memory sequencing indicated that memory recall responses, rather than primary responses primed during culture, are detected by the assay.

Naive and memory CD4+ T cells were separated from cryopreserved PBMCs by CD4 enrichment followed by EasySep naive CD4+ T cell enrichment. For 9 to 10 days, sorted naive or memory CD4+ T cells (roughly 110,000) were cultured at a 1:1 ratio with T cell-depleted PBMCs and CEF peptides. Triplicate replicate wells were generally used for each peptide culture condition. Ficoll-Paque PLUS gradient centrifugation was used to isolate PBMCs from leukapheresis product or whole blood. PBMCs were either cryopreserved at -140 degrees C or used fresh in the expansion assay. The QIAamp Micro DNA Kit was used to extract genomic DNA from the CD4+ T cells. The CDR3 has 15 amino acids, counting the end cysteine and phenylalanine. Here the CDR3 DNA is all that survives: 45 bases in frame from base 1. V is clipped by 5 bases and J by 4 bases, and the sequence between their germline boundaries is 17 bases long. The germline V gene sets CDR1 to MDHEN and CDR2 to SYDVKM.

Note on this clone: It lacks a known antigen. No base quality values were provided; no much bigger clone lies one nucleotide off.

DNA from CEF-cultured naive and memory CD4+ T cells underwent immunoSEQ TCR-beta sequencing at survey level. In the paper's pipeline: During preprocessing, nonproductive sequences were removed, as were CDR3s that did not start with C, did not end with F or W, or were shorter than 7 amino acids. Antigen-specific clonotypes were called with the MANAFEST web app on the basis of expansion relative to the reference and to other culture wells. A clone was considered positive if significant expansion relative to the reference culture was observed in 2 of 3 replicate wells at an FDR below 0.05. Positive clones also required significant expansion versus all other tandem wells and an odds ratio above 5. Cultured and uncultured naive and memory CD4+ repertoires were searched for previously identified spike- and CEF-reactive CDR3s. CDR3 homology was quantified as pairwise Levenshtein distance, calculated with the stringdist R package after three terminal residues were trimmed from each end. TCRdb provides this immuneACCESS table in a form limited to in-frame rearrangements. Some clones are lacking; in checked studies, under half of them reflect an unresolved V gene, and why the rest are absent is not known. Clonal size and the V and J genes are those of that table, whereas D and trimming came from the DNA. This sample comprises about 35,000 clones, 70% to 85% of them detected only once. The top ten clones comprise 5.5% to 7% of the sample.

The chain was built from TRBV28 and TRBJ1-2; the best D guess is TRBD1, with 6 bases matching. This clonotype was obtained from an adult with COVID-19. Sequencing was done on a sample of naive CD4+ T cells from PBMCs, cultured in vitro. The cell subset or site tag for this specimen amounts to: naive CD4+ T cells isolated by negative enrichment. The CDR3 here reads CASSPDGGSPYGYTF. DNA sequence: TGTGCCAGCAGTCCTGATGGGGGCTCACCCTATGGCTACACCTTC.